The rows below give T cell receptor beta chains drawn from one sample of a study of T cells in Graves' hyperthyroidism and ophthalmopathy. A single record per CDR3 protein comes from TCRdb applying MiXCR to the multiplex PCR reads. The sample has around 500,000 distinct CDR3 sequences; approximately 15% are singletons. Sequencing was performed on blood. These receptors were collected from a woman aged 18 to 35 with Graves' hyperthyroidism. CDR3s include the opening cysteine and the closing phenylalanine or tryptophan. A D gene is named only where the DNA matches it firmly. A clone size is listed for some rows: how often the clone was seen (once, few, many), or a class if it is expanded.

CDR3 DNA,CDR3 protein,V gene,D gene,J gene,clone size
TGTGCCACCAGTGATTTCTGGCGGGGAGGGAATAATTCACCCCTCCACTTT,CATSDFWRGGNNSPLHF,TRBV24-1,-,TRBJ1-6,-
TGTGCCAGCAGCCGGGGTATTGATGGCTACACCTTC,CASSRGIDGYTF,TRBV7-8,-,TRBJ1-2,many
TGTGCCAGCAGCTTACAGGGTAAGGGAACTCAGCCCCAGCATTTT,CASSLQGKGTQPQHF,TRBV6-1,-,TRBJ1-5,many
TGCAGTGCTAGAGCCGGGTCCTGGGGATACAATGAGCAGTTCTTC,CSARAGSWGYNEQFF,TRBV20-1,-,TRBJ2-1,-
TGCAGTGCTAGGGCGGGACTAGCCTTTTTTTCGGAAAACAATGAGCAGTTCTTC,CSARAGLAFFSENNEQFF,TRBV20-1,TRBD2,TRBJ2-1,-
TGTGCCAGCCCTACAGGGGGCATCCGGCCCCAGCATTTT,CASPTGGIRPQHF,TRBV2,TRBD1,TRBJ1-5,-
TGCGCCAGCTCGGGGGCAGGATCTAGCACAGATACGCAGTATTTT,CASSGAGSSTDTQYF,TRBV5-1,-,TRBJ2-3,-
TGTGCCAGCAGCTTGGTATCCTATAATTCACCCCTCCACTTT,CASSLVSYNSPLHF,TRBV5-8,-,TRBJ1-6,-
TGCGCCAGCAGCTTTCCCGGAAATCAAGAGACCCAGTACTTC,CASSFPGNQETQYF,TRBV5-1,-,TRBJ2-5,few
TGTGCCAGCAGCTTCATAGCGGGAGACCACAATGAGCAGTTCTTC,CASSFIAGDHNEQFF,TRBV5-4,TRBD2,TRBJ2-1,many
TGTGCCAGCAGCCTGGGAGGGAGTCTACCCTACGAGCAGTACTTC,CASSLGGSLPYEQYF,TRBV7-9,TRBD2,TRBJ2-7,-
TGTGCCAGCAGCTCGCTTAAGGGCTTAAGGACTGAAGCTTTCTTT,CASSSLKGLRTEAFF,TRBV11-2,-,TRBJ1-1,many
TGCAGTGCTAGACAGTGGACTAGCGGGAGCACAGATACGCAGTATTTT,CSARQWTSGSTDTQYF,TRBV20-1,TRBD2,TRBJ2-3,few
TGTGCCAGCAGTTTAATGACGGGAAGAGAGACCCAGTACTTC,CASSLMTGRETQYF,TRBV12-3/TRBV12-4,-,TRBJ2-5,many
TGTGCCTGGAGTGTACGGGGCGGGAGTGGGAATGAGCAGTTCTTC,CAWSVRGGSGNEQFF,TRBV30,TRBD2,TRBJ2-1,-
TGTGCCAGCAGTTTTGGCGGGGTTGGAACGGAGACCCAGTACTTC,CASSFGGVGTETQYF,TRBV6-5,-,TRBJ2-5,-
TGTGCCCTTTATTCCGGGGGTACCACCGGGGAGCTGTTTTTT,CALYSGGTTGELFF,TRBV12-3/TRBV12-4,-,TRBJ2-2,few
TGTGCCAGCAGTCCCCAAGCAGACAATCAGCCCCAGCATTTT,CASSPQADNQPQHF,TRBV7-4,-,TRBJ1-5,-
TGCAGTGCGGGTAACGCAGATACGCAGTATTTT,CSAGNADTQYF,TRBV20-1,-,TRBJ2-3,-
TGTGCCAGCAGCGTCCAAACTAGTTCCCAAGAGCAGTTCTTC,CASSVQTSSQEQFF,TRBV5-8,-,TRBJ2-1,-
TGTGCCAGCAGTGGCGCGGACAGAAGCTACACCTTC,CASSGADRSYTF,TRBV6-4,-,TRBJ1-2,-
TGTGCCACCAGCAGATTATCCGGGGAGCTGTTTTTT,CATSRLSGELFF,TRBV15,-,TRBJ2-2,few
TGTGCCAGTAGTATACTCAACCCGGGACGGAGCAATCAGCCCCAGCATTTT,CASSILNPGRSNQPQHF,TRBV19,-,TRBJ1-5,many
TGTGCCAGCCAGGGGTATGACACCGGGGAGCTGTTTTTT,CASQGYDTGELFF,TRBV5-4,-,TRBJ2-2,few
TGTGCCAGCAGTTTCTTAGGGGGTCGAAGCTCCTACAATGAGCAGTTCTTC,CASSFLGGRSSYNEQFF,TRBV28,-,TRBJ2-1,many
TGTGCCAGCAGACCCCCGGGACAGGGGGGCTCCTTGTATGGCTACACCTTC,CASRPPGQGGSLYGYTF,TRBV6-2/TRBV6-3,TRBD1,TRBJ1-2,many
TGTGCCAGCGAACCCCCACTAGCGACCACAGATACGCAGTATTTT,CASEPPLATTDTQYF,TRBV7-9,TRBD2,TRBJ2-3,many
TGTGCCAGCGGACAGGGGCAAAACATTCAGTACTTC,CASGQGQNIQYF,TRBV6-1,TRBD1,TRBJ2-4,many
TGCAGCGTTGATGCCCGGGACAGGGCAGATACGCAGTATTTT,CSVDARDRADTQYF,TRBV29-1,TRBD1,TRBJ2-3,many
TGTGCCAGCAGCTCCGTTAGAGGCACTGAAGCTTTCTTT,CASSSVRGTEAFF,TRBV7-3,-,TRBJ1-1,many
TGTGCCAGCAGGGAGTGGACTAGCGGGAGCAAATACGAGCAGTACTTC,CASREWTSGSKYEQYF,TRBV2,TRBD2,TRBJ2-7,many
TGTGCCAGCAGCTTAGAGATGTCTAGCGGGAGTACTCCAGATACGCAGTATTTT,CASSLEMSSGSTPDTQYF,TRBV7-3,TRBD2,TRBJ2-3,many
TGTGCCAGCAGTTACTCATCTCGGGAGAGTTTCTACAATGAGCAGTTCTTC,CASSYSSRESFYNEQFF,TRBV6-5,-,TRBJ2-1,many
TGTGCCAGCAGAGATACCCAAACTGGGGCCAACGTCCTGACTTTC,CASRDTQTGANVLTF,TRBV6-1,-,TRBJ2-6,few
TGTGCCAGCAGCTTAGGGCGGAAGCGCGATACGCAGTATTTT,CASSLGRKRDTQYF,TRBV11-3,-,TRBJ2-3,many
TGTGCCAGCAGCGAATTAACTGAAGCTTTCTTT,CASSELTEAFF,TRBV7-9,-,TRBJ1-1,many
TGTGCCAGCAGCTGGGAGGGTAGGGATGAGCAGTTCTTC,CASSWEGRDEQFF,TRBV11-3,TRBD2,TRBJ2-1,many
TGTGCCAGTAGTATAGACCAGGGAGGGACTGAAGCTTTCTTT,CASSIDQGGTEAFF,TRBV19,-,TRBJ1-1,few